This T cell receptor (beta chain) derives from a study of post-analysis software for immune sequencing data. In this sample, this clonotype turned up a few times. Its antigen remains unknown. Incorporated into the TCR beta cDNA libraries were unique molecular identifiers, which served to reduce PCR and sequencing biases. One entry per CDR3 protein, called by TCRdb with MiXCR from the PCR reads. Of 550,000 to 700,000 distinct CDR3 sequences in the sample, roughly 45% were seen once. General study findings and limits: Compared against controls, patients with multiple sclerosis displayed significantly lower normalized Chao1 diversity. Comparison of patients with controls showed a handful of TRBV segments more frequent in patients, TRBV5-6, TRBV5-1 and TRBV20-1 among them. F measure clustering grouped samples strongly by preparation batch.

The length of the CDR3 is 18 residues. The germline V gene encodes CDR1 SGDLS and CDR2 YYNGEE. V trimming: 4 bases; J trimming: 1 base; junction bases outside the gene matches: 9. Specimen: blood. The chain combines TRBV9 with TRBJ2-7; the match to TRBD2 covers 15 bases. The clonotype comes from a girl under 18 with multiple sclerosis. CDR3 DNA: TGTGCCAGCAGCCCTCTATCCGGGACTAGCGGGGGGTCCTACGAGCAGTACTTC. This translates into CASSPLSGTSGGSYEQYF. The full variable domain, its missing parts supplied by reference TRBV9 and TRBJ2-7, is DSGVTQTPKHLITATGQRVTLRCSPRSGDLSVYWYQQSLDQGLQFLIQYYNGEERAKGNILERFSAQQFPDLHSELNLSSLELGDSALYFCASSPLSGTSGGSYEQYFGPGTRLTVT.